Listed below are T cell receptor beta chains from one sample, sequenced in a study of T-cell memory formation after mild COVID-19. TCRdb recomputed calls from the 5' RACE reads with MiXCR, one row per CDR3 protein. The data contain about 140,000 distinct CDR3 sequences, about 19% of them singletons. The source material was PBMCs or a T cell subset sorted from them (not recorded which). These TCRs come from an adult woman who had mild COVID-19 (a few samples of this study predate the infection). Cell type and time point are not known. Both conserved end residues are part of each CDR3. Fields, in order: D gene, V gene, J gene, CDR3 protein. A D gene is named only where the DNA matches it firmly.

TRBD2	TRBV7-6	TRBJ2-1	CASSLFSGTYNEQFF
.	TRBV5-1	TRBJ2-7	CASSLGQIYEQYF
.	TRBV12-5	TRBJ2-7	CASGLTGGQREQYF
TRBD1	TRBV12-3/TRBV12-4	TRBJ2-5	CASSPLQGFQETQYF
.	TRBV7-2	TRBJ2-7	CASSLGVRGAEQYF
.	TRBV12-3/TRBV12-4	TRBJ2-3	CASRLAITDTQYF
.	TRBV18	TRBJ2-1	CASSPPNGLLLWNEQFF
.	TRBV10-3	TRBJ2-3	CAISESSDTQYF
.	TRBV2	TRBJ2-7	CASSEWSDSYEQYF
.	TRBV4-3	TRBJ2-7	CASSRAQTDSHEQYF
.	TRBV18	TRBJ2-6	CASSPSQVSGANVLTF
.	TRBV18	TRBJ1-1	CASSPDSVATEAFF
TRBD2	TRBV7-6	TRBJ2-1	CASSLYSSGLGYNEQFF
.	TRBV6-1	TRBJ2-1	CASRRDLGAGNEQFF
.	TRBV15	TRBJ2-5	CATSTVQETQYF
.	TRBV7-3	TRBJ2-6	CASSLVQGTGANVLTF